The 15 T cell receptor beta chains listed next were all sequenced from one sample in a study of beta chain features in type 1 diabetes. TCRB transcripts that were expressed got sequenced, as all of the isolated RNA had been reverse transcribed. TCRdb's copy holds only in-frame clones and misses some; the assay was immunoSEQ multiplex PCR. The sample has some 900,000 clones; roughly a sixth are singletons. Sequencing was carried out using naive CD4+ T cells from blood. The receptors shown here come from a young woman in good health.

This clone has a handful of counts. The chain combines TRBV18 with TRBJ1-5, with D maybe TRBD1 (5 bases). The length of the CDR3 is 16 residues. The germline V gene encodes CDR1 KGHSH and CDR2 LQKENI. Trimming took 2 bases from V and 3 from J, leaving 14 bases between them. The CDR3 coding sequence is TGTGCCAGCTCACCATCGCAGGGTCATATCAATCAGCCCCAGCATTTT. It is translated as CASSPSQGHINQPQHF.

This clone was detected only a few times. The rearrangement uses TRBV2 and TRBJ1-3; D possibly corresponds to TRBD1 (6 bases). Germline-derived CDR1 and CDR2 are SNHLY and FYNNEI. CDR3 length: 14 amino acids. Trimming took 9 bases from V and 0 from J, leaving 12 bases between them. This CDR3 is CASLTGSSGNTIYF. CDR3 in DNA: TGTGCCAGTTTAACAGGGAGCTCTGGAAACACCATATATTTT.

The chain joins TRBV6-5 to TRBJ2-7, with D perhaps assigned TRBD1 or TRBD2 (5 bases each). In germline, CDR1 is MNHEY, CDR2 SVGAGI. V lost 4 bases and J lost 3, with 16 bases in between. The CDR3 has 15 amino acids. CDR3 coding DNA: TGTGCCAGCAGTTTTGGACCGGGGACGAGCTACGAGCAGTACTTC. It translates to CASSFGPGTSYEQYF.

The V gene is TRBV14, the J gene TRBJ1-1; the D is unclear. This CDR3 is built from 14 residues. Trimming stripped 0 bases from V and 13 bases from J, with 18 bases between. Looked up from germline, CDR1 is SGHDN and CDR2 is FVKESK. The CDR3 coding sequence is TGTGCCAGCAGCCAAGATCTACCGCCGAGGTATGTTTTCTTT. It translates to CASSQDLPPRYVFF.

A word on this clone: Other nucleotide sequences in the sample specify the same CDR3. CDR3 in amino acids: CASSLLTNEQFF. The CDR3 region has the DNA TGTGCCAGCAGTTTATTAACGAATGAGCAGTTCTTC. The chain couples TRBV28 to TRBJ2-1, with D hard to call. Germline V gene data show CDR1 as MDHEN and CDR2 as SYDVKM. The CDR3 loop spans 12 amino acids. Trimming pared 1 base from V and 7 bases from J, leaving 5 bases between.

A few counts support this clone. The V gene is TRBV25-1, the J gene TRBJ1-5; TRBD1 matches 7 bases. This CDR3 has 14 residues. The germline V gene encodes CDR1 MGHDK and CDR2 SYGVNS. Trimming at V came to 2 bases and at J to 4 bases, leaving 2 bases not matched to a gene. This CDR3 reads CASSEAQGNQPQHF. In DNA form, the CDR3 reads TGTGCCAGCAGTGAAGCACAGGGGAATCAGCCCCAGCATTTT.

The sample holds a few counts of this clone. The chain couples TRBV27 to TRBJ1-4, with D possibly being TRBD1 (6 bases). Looked up from germline, CDR1 is MNHEY and CDR2 is SMNVEV (reference sequence). CDR3 length: 15 residues. The V gene lost 0 bases and the J gene lost 9 bases, with 14 bases spanning the gap. CDR3 protein: CASSLSADSVKKLFF. CDR3 in DNA: TGTGCCAGCAGTTTATCGGCGGACAGCGTTAAAAAACTGTTTTTT.

V usage is TRBV4-1 and J usage is TRBJ2-1; maybe TRBD2 (5 bases). In germline, CDR1 is MGHRA, CDR2 YSYEKL. This CDR3 has 16 residues. Between the trimmed V and J ends, which lost 0 bases and 1 base, there was a span of 10 bases. The CDR3 spells CASSQDWWESYNEQFF. CDR3 sequence (DNA): TGCGCCAGCAGCCAAGATTGGTGGGAGTCCTACAATGAGCAGTTCTTC.

The chain uses TRBV11-2 and TRBJ2-5, with D perhaps TRBD1 or TRBD2 (5 bases each). The CDR3 has 14 amino acids. CDR1 is SGHAT and CDR2 is FQNNGV in the germline V gene. Trimming removed 0 bases at V and 4 bases at J, with 9 bases between. Here the CDR3 DNA reads TGTGCCAGCAGCTTAGATCGGGGCCCAGAGACCCAGTACTTC. This sequence encodes CASSLDRGPETQYF.

The sample holds a few counts of this clone. J is TRBJ1-5 and V is TRBV19; D unresolved. The CDR3 spans 15 residues. V lost 5 bases to trimming and J lost 4 bases, with 15 bases between them. The germline gives CDR1 LNHDA, CDR2 SQIVND (reference sequence). The CDR3 region is CASSPFSTSNQPQHF. The CDR3 DNA reads as TGTGCCAGTAGTCCGTTTTCGACATCTAATCAGCCCCAGCATTTT.

This clone was found a few times. The V and J genes are TRBV19 and TRBJ2-1; TRBD2 aligns across 10 bases. V trimming: 7 bases; J trimming: 5 bases; junction bases outside the gene matches: 14. Germline V gives CDR1 LNHDA, CDR2 SQIVND (reference sequence). The CDR3 is 17 amino acids. CDR3 loop: CASNPPSGTSDHNEQFF. The CDR3 nucleotides read TGTGCCAGTAATCCTCCGTCCGGGACTAGCGACCACAATGAGCAGTTCTTC.

This clone was counted a few times. Additional DNA sequences in this sample encode the identical CDR3. The chain employs TRBV6-5 and TRBJ2-7; D not resolved. The germline gives CDR1 MNHEY, CDR2 SVGAGI. This CDR3 spans 14 amino acids. V lost 3 bases, J lost 0 bases, and 9 bases lay in between. The CDR3 DNA follows: TGTGCCAGCAGTTATCGGCGGAGCTCCTACGAGCAGTACTTC. Protein product: CASSYRRSSYEQYF.

The chain joins TRBV19 to TRBJ1-5; TRBD1 might be the D (6 bases). V shed 3 bases and J shed 7 bases, with 13 bases lying between them. This CDR3 contains 14 residues. The V gene's germline CDR1 is LNHDA and CDR2 SQIVND (reference sequence). The chain's CDR3 is CASSIFRGGQPQHF. The CDR3 DNA reads as TGTGCCAGTAGTATCTTCAGGGGAGGCCAGCCCCAGCATTTT.

The rearrangement links TRBV28 to TRBJ2-7, with 8 positions matching TRBD2. V shed 3 bases and J 2 bases; nucleotides not matched to a gene: 6. This CDR3 has 15 residues. CDR1 is MDHEN, CDR2 SYDVKM, per germline. This CDR3 reads CASSFGGGRPYEQYF. The DNA for the CDR3 is TGTGCCAGCAGTTTTGGTGGCGGGAGGCCCTACGAGCAGTACTTC.

The table lists this clone with a few counts. The rearrangement uses TRBV7-2 and TRBJ2-4, with D maybe TRBD2 (6 bases). V was cut by 4 bases and J by 0 bases, with 10 bases left in between. The CDR3 consists of 15 residues. Germline V CDR1 and CDR2: SGHTA, FQGNSA. Here the CDR3 reads CASSSGGAAKNIQYF. DNA of the CDR3: TGTGCCAGCAGCTCCGGGGGAGCAGCCAAAAACATTCAGTACTTC.